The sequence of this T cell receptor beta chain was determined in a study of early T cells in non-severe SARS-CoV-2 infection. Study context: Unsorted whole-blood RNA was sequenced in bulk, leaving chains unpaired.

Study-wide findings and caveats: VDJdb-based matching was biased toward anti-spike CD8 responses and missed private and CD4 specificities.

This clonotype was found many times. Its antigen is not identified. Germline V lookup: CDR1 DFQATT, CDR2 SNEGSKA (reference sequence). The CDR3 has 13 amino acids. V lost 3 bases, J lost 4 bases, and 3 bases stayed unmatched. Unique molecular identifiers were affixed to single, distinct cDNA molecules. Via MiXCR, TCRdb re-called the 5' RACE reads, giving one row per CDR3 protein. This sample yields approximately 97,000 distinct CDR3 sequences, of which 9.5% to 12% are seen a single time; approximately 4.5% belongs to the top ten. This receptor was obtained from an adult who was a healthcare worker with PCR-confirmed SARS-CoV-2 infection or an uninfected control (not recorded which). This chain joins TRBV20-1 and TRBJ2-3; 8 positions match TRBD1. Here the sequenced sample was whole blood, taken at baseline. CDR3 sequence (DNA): TGCAGTGCTAGGGGCAGGGGGCCAGATACGCAGTATTTT. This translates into CSARGRGPDTQYF.